A single sample is the source of the 7 T cell receptor beta chains below, sequenced in a study of T-cell memory formation after mild COVID-19. Via MiXCR, TCRdb re-called the 5' RACE reads, giving one row per CDR3 protein. The table lists 140,000 or so distinct CDR3 sequences, approximately 6% of them singletons, with about 2% in the top ten. The sample was PBMCs or a T cell subset sorted from them (not recorded which). These receptors originate from an adult woman who had mild COVID-19 (a few samples of this study predate the infection). Cell type and time point are not known.

The sample holds many counts of this clonotype. The CDR3 bases are TGCAGCGCTATCCTCCCGGGACAGGCGAGGGCTGGGGCCAACGTCCTGACTTTC. Protein sequence: CSAILPGQARAGANVLTF. The rearrangement joins TRBV29-1 to TRBJ2-6; 8 nucleotides line up with TRBD1. CDR1 is SQVTM and CDR2 is ANQGSEA in the germline V gene. This CDR3 spans 18 amino acids. The V segment lost 7 bases and the J segment 2 bases; nucleotides outside the gene matches: 16.

This clonotype was counted between two and nine times. CDR3 bases: TGTGCCAGCAGCTTGGCAGGGGGAAGAGGTGGCTACACCTTC. Residues: CASSLAGGRGGYTF. This chain connects TRBV7-9 to TRBJ1-2; 7 bases are a match to TRBD1. V shed 3 bases and J 7 bases; nucleotides not matched to a gene: 8. CDR3 length equals 14 residues. Germline V gene sequence: CDR1 SEHNR, CDR2 FQNEAQ (reference sequence).

A note on this clonotype: A junction end diverges from the germline sequence, so it may reflect a read error. The V call is TRBV24-1, the J call TRBJ2-3, with no clear D. Germline loops: CDR1 KGHDR, CDR2 SFDVKD. This CDR3 comprises 11 residues. The CDR3 nucleotides are TGTGCCACCAGTGATTTTGATACGAAGTATTTT. Translated: CATSDFDTKYF.

The genes are TRBV7-3 and TRBJ2-1; D unresolved. Trimming took off 3 bases at V and 3 bases at J, with 9 bases between the two ends. This CDR3 spans 14 amino acids. Looked up from germline, CDR1 is SGHTA and CDR2 is FQGTGA. The CDR3 here is CASSLSPDYNEQFF. The CDR3 DNA reads as TGTGCCAGCAGCTTGAGCCCCGACTACAATGAGCAGTTCTTC. Using reference TRBV7-3 and TRBJ2-1 for the parts outside the CDR3, the full variable domain is GAGVSQTPSNKVTEKGKYVELRCDPISGHTALYWYRQSLGQGPEFLIYFQGTGAADDSGLPNDRFFAVRPEGSVSTLKIQRTERGDSAVYLCASSLSPDYNEQFFGPGTRLTVL.

This clonotype was counted many times. CDR3 nucleotides: TGTGCCAGCAGCTTAACAGGGTTTAATGCCGGGGAGCTGTTTTTT. This encodes CASSLTGFNAGELFF. The chain combines TRBV7-2 with TRBJ2-2; D perhaps matches TRBD1 (6 bases). CDR1 is SGHTA and CDR2 is FQGNSA in the germline V gene. The CDR3 totals 15 residues. Trimming pared 2 bases from V and 6 bases from J, leaving 13 bases between. The full variable domain, rest sourced from reference TRBV7-2 and TRBJ2-2, is GAGVSQSPSNKVTEKGKDVELRCDPISGHTALYWYRQSLGQGLEFLIYFQGNSAPDKSGLPSDRFSAERTGGSVSTLTIQRTQQEDSAVYLCASSLTGFNAGELFFGEGSRLTVL.

This chain uses TRBV27 with TRBJ1-5; D gene unclear. From germline, CDR1 is MNHEY and CDR2 SMNVEV (reference sequence). The CDR3 spans 12 residues. Trimming cost V 4 bases and J 5 bases, with 6 bases left between them. The CDR3 loop is CASSSGYQPQHF. The CDR3 DNA sequence: TGTGCCAGCAGTTCGGGGTATCAGCCCCAGCATTTT.

The V call is TRBV6-1, the J call TRBJ2-5; 7 bases are a match to TRBD1. Trimming took 6 bases from V and 2 from J; bases not matched to a gene: 12. Germline values: CDR1 MNHNS, CDR2 SASEGT. The CDR3 is 16 residues long. The CDR3: CASRYNTGTAQETQYF. The CDR3 DNA is TGTGCCAGCAGGTATAACACCGGGACAGCTCAAGAGACCCAGTACTTC.